Sequencing of this T cell receptor beta chain was carried out in a study of cytomegalovirus exposure and HLA in healthy donors. PCR used 60 Vbeta primers and 13 Jbeta primers. Profiling relied on immunoSEQ multiplex PCR, and the TCRdb table lists in-frame clones only, not all of them. Here the sample spans over 120,000 clones, roughly 80% being singletons. This clone was observed once. Its specificity is unknown. Whole-study findings and limits: In an earlier analysis, in under 700 donors, most V segments appeared productive either ~87% or ~30% of the time. Later analysis demonstrated an association between a missense DCLRE1C variant and TCR beta V- and J-gene trimming.

The J segment lost 2 bases and the V segment lost 3 bases, leaving 3 bases of the junction unmatched. The CDR3 spans 15 residues. In germline, CDR1 is SGHRS, CDR2 YFSETQ. The receptor was isolated from a female donor in good health and CMV-seronegative. This chain links TRBV5-1 with TRBJ2-7, with TRBD2 matching over 12 bases. The sequenced sample consisted of PBMCs. CDR3 sequence (DNA): TGCGCCAGCAGCTCCAGACTAGCGGGGGCCTACGAGCAGTACTTC. Translation: CASSSRLAGAYEQYF.